What follows are 20 T cell receptor beta chains derived from one specimen sequenced in a study of shared clonotypes between healthy human individuals. The method was immunoSEQ multiplex PCR; TCRdb's version includes in-frame clones alone and lacks a portion of them. The table lists roughly 2.5 million clones, around 94% of them singletons. The sample comprised naive CD4+ T cells sorted from blood. This sample's subset: CD45RA+ positively selected. The receptors derive from a man between 18 and 29 years old in good health.

The chain links TRBV9 to TRBJ2-7; D not certain. The V gene lost 1 base and the J gene lost 1 base, with 9 bases spanning the gap. Germline V lookup: CDR1 SGDLS, CDR2 YYNGEE. The CDR3 covers 14 residues. The CDR3 DNA sequence: TGTGCCAGCAGCGTAACCCTGGCGTCCTACGAGCAGTACTTC. This encodes CASSVTLASYEQYF.

This rearrangement joins TRBV7-2 to TRBJ2-1, with 9 nucleotides matching TRBD2. V trimming: 0 bases; J trimming: 8 bases; junction bases outside the gene matches: 11. Germline V lookup: CDR1 SGHTA, CDR2 FQGNSA. The CDR3 runs to 17 residues. The CDR3 region has the DNA TGTGCCAGCAGCTTAGCGCTGCTAGCGGGGTTGATTGATGAGCAGTTCTTC. Translated, it gives CASSLALLAGLIDEQFF.

The chain carries TRBV9 and TRBJ2-3; TRBD1 is a possible D gene (7 bases). The V and J ends lost 4 bases and 6 bases respectively, with 21 bases between them. This CDR3 region has 16 residues. Germline CDR1 SGDLS, CDR2 YYNGEE. This chain's CDR3 is CASSTRDSDPVDTQYF. Here the CDR3 DNA reads TGTGCCAGCAGCACGCGGGACAGCGACCCCGTGGATACGCAGTATTTT.

CDR3: CASSESSRDEQYF. The DNA of the CDR3 is TGCGCCAGCAGTGAGTCAAGCAGGGACGAGCAGTACTTC. V gene TRBV10-1 combines with J gene TRBJ2-7, with D possibly TRBD1 on 5 matching bases. Trimming took 0 bases from V and 5 from J, leaving 8 bases between them. The CDR3 sequence is 13 residues long. CDR1 and CDR2 from the germline V gene are WNHNN and SYGVQD (reference sequence).

V usage is TRBV11-2 and J usage is TRBJ2-5, with D perhaps assigned TRBD1 or TRBD2 (5 bases each). The V gene lost 1 base and the J gene lost 14 bases, with 17 bases spanning the gap. The CDR3 runs to 13 residues. The germline V gene has CDR1 SGHAT and CDR2 FQNNGV. The CDR3 DNA reads as TGTGCCAGCAGCTTAGGGGGGAAAGGCCAGCCATACTTC. Its translation: CASSLGGKGQPYF.

Written as DNA, the CDR3 is TGTGCCAGCAGTTACTCGATTCGGGGAGATGGGTCGGCTTTCTTT. Protein product: CASSYSIRGDGSAFF. The genes are TRBV6-5 and TRBJ1-1; no firm D call. The CDR3 contains 15 residues. Germline V gene data show CDR1 as MNHEY and CDR2 as SVGAGI. Deletions cut 0 bases from V and 11 bases from J, with 19 bases between.

With respect to this clone: The identical CDR3 is also encoded by other nucleotide sequences in the sample. The chain couples TRBV18 to TRBJ2-7, with 7 bases identical to TRBD1. Germline trimming cut 2 bases from V and 0 bases from J; bases unmatched to any gene: 1. The CDR3 is 14 amino acids. Germline V gene sequence: CDR1 KGHSH, CDR2 LQKENI. The CDR3 loop reads CASSPGQASYEQYF. In DNA form, the CDR3 reads TGTGCCAGCTCACCAGGACAGGCCTCCTACGAGCAGTACTTC.

The V and J genes are TRBV7-9 and TRBJ2-2; D possibly matches TRBD1 or TRBD2 (6 bases each). CDR3 length: 15 residues. V shed 7 bases and J shed 1 base, with 13 bases lying between them. Germline V gene data show CDR1 as SEHNR and CDR2 as FQNEAQ (reference sequence). CDR3 in DNA: TGTGCCAGCACTCAAGGGGGGTTGAACACCGGGGAGCTGTTTTTT. Its protein product is CASTQGGLNTGELFF.

This rearrangement joins TRBV29-1 to TRBJ1-1; 7 nucleotides agree with TRBD1. The V gene end was trimmed by 0 bases and the J gene end by 6 bases; junction bases not matched to a gene: 7. The germline V gene has CDR1 SQVTM and CDR2 ANQGSEA. This CDR3 comprises 14 residues. CDR3 amino acids: CSVEDIGQAAEAFF. CDR3 sequence (DNA): TGCAGCGTTGAAGATATTGGACAGGCGGCTGAAGCTTTCTTT.

The rearrangement uses TRBV5-6 and TRBJ1-2; a possible D gene is TRBD1 (5 bases). The CDR3 contains 17 residues. V was clipped by 2 bases and J by 2 bases, with 19 bases between them. Germline CDR1 is SGHDT and CDR2 is YYEEEE. This chain's CDR3 is CASSLGRTFSLNYGYTF. In nucleotides, the CDR3 is TGTGCCAGCAGCTTAGGGCGGACATTTTCGCTCAACTATGGCTACACCTTC.

The V and J genes are TRBV11-3 and TRBJ2-5; tentatively, D is TRBD2 (6 bases). Looked up from germline, CDR1 is SGHNT and CDR2 is YENEEA. Between the trimmed V and J ends, which lost 1 base and 6 bases, there was a span of 15 bases. The length of the CDR3 is 15 residues. The CDR3 DNA follows: TGTGCCAGCAGCTTAGCCTGGGGGGACTGGAAGACCCAGTACTTC. It encodes CASSLAWGDWKTQYF.

This clone occurred once. The rearrangement uses TRBV28 and TRBJ2-7; D gene ambiguous. Germline V gene lookup returns CDR1 MDHEN and CDR2 SYDVKM. The CDR3 has 15 amino acids. Trimming took 2 bases from V and 0 from J, leaving 11 bases between them. The CDR3 coding sequence is TGTGCCAGCAGTTTACCGGTCATCAGCTCCTACGAGCAGTACTTC. Protein sequence: CASSLPVISSYEQYF.

The CDR3 region is CATRDRGAANYGYTF. The CDR3 nucleotides are TGTGCAACCAGGGACAGGGGAGCTGCTAACTATGGCTACACCTTC. The chain is built from TRBV5-6 and TRBJ1-2; 10 nucleotides agree with TRBD1. The CDR3 has 15 amino acids. The germline V gene has CDR1 SGHDT and CDR2 YYEEEE.

The chain recombines TRBV9 with TRBJ2-6; D tentatively fits TRBD1 or TRBD2 (5 bases each). Germline-derived CDR1 and CDR2 are SGDLS and YYNGEE. The CDR3 contains 17 residues. Trimming took 0 bases from V and 0 from J, leaving 10 bases between them. The chain's CDR3 is CASSVVSGSSGANVLTF. The CDR3 nucleotides are TGTGCCAGCAGCGTAGTCTCAGGGAGCTCTGGGGCCAACGTCCTGACTTTC.

The rearrangement joins TRBV28 to TRBJ1-1; no clear D. CDR1 and CDR2 from the germline V gene are MDHEN and SYDVKM. There are 11 residues in the CDR3. V was trimmed by 3 bases and J by 11 bases, leaving 10 bases between them. The CDR3: CASSLGTQAFF. In nucleotides, the CDR3 is TGTGCCAGCAGTTTGGGCACCCAGGCTTTCTTT.

The chain links TRBV6-5 to TRBJ2-5, with 9 bases that match TRBD2. Losses at the gene ends were 2 bases for V and 4 bases for J; bases not matched to a gene: 8. This CDR3 is built from 16 residues. The germline CDR1 and CDR2 sequences are MNHEY and SVGAGI. The CDR3 nucleotides read TGTGCCAGCAGTTACGTGGCTAGCGGGGATGGAGAGACCCAGTACTTC. Protein product: CASSYVASGDGETQYF.

V is TRBV28 and J is TRBJ2-7; 7 nucleotides align to TRBD1. The trim removed 5 bases at V and 1 base at J, leaving 8 bases unmatched. Germline CDR1 reads MDHEN; CDR2 reads SYDVKM. The CDR3 contains 15 residues. The CDR3 sequence is CASSDPGQPSYEQYF. CDR3 DNA sequence: TGTGCCAGCAGTGATCCGGGACAGCCTTCCTACGAGCAGTACTTC. Drawing the rest from reference TRBV28 and TRBJ2-7, the complete variable domain is DVKVTQSSRYLVKRTGEKVFLECVQDMDHENMFWYRQDPGLGLRLIYFSYDVKMKEKGDIPEGYSVSREKKERFSLILESASTNQTSMYLCASSDPGQPSYEQYFGPGTRLTVT.

This chain joins TRBV30 and TRBJ2-1; D might be TRBD1 or TRBD2, each matching 5 bases. V was shortened by 8 bases and J by 0 bases, with 20 bases between the two germline ends. This CDR3 spans 16 amino acids. Germline V gene sequence: CDR1 GTSNPN, CDR2 SVGIG (reference sequence). CDR3 coding DNA: TGTGCCCTCTTTAAAGGTTGGGGGAGCTCCTACAATGAGCAGTTCTTC. Its protein product is CALFKGWGSSYNEQFF.

This chain links TRBV19 with TRBJ2-7; D ambiguous. This CDR3 has 14 amino acids. CDR1 is LNHDA and CDR2 is SQIVND in the germline V gene (reference sequence). V was trimmed by 3 bases and J by 3 bases, leaving 12 bases between them. The CDR3 is CASSIRVVGYEQYF. CDR3 nucleotide sequence: TGTGCCAGTAGTATTCGGGTGGTGGGCTACGAGCAGTACTTC. The variable domain in full, completed from reference TRBV19 and TRBJ2-7, reads DGGITQSPKYLFRKEGQNVTLSCEQNLNHDAMYWYRQDPGQGLRLIYYSQIVNDFQKGDIAEGYSVSREKKESFPLTVTSAQKNPTAFYLCASSIRVVGYEQYFGPGTRLTVT.

Turning to this clone: Within the sample, other DNA sequences also encode this same CDR3. The genes are TRBV5-1 and TRBJ1-3; the match to TRBD1 covers 7 bases. Germline assignment: CDR1 SGHRS and CDR2 YFSETQ. The CDR3 runs 14 residues. J gave up 2 bases and V 4 bases, and 3 bases lay outside the gene matches. CDR3 protein: CASSAGQPGNTIYF. DNA of the CDR3: TGCGCCAGCAGCGCGGGACAGCCTGGAAACACCATATATTTT. Looking up the rest from reference TRBV5-1 and TRBJ1-3 gives the full variable domain: KAGVTQTPRYLIKTRGQQVTLSCSPISGHRSVSWYQQTPGQGLQFLFEYFSETQRNKGNFPGRFSGRQFSNSRSEMNVSTLELGDSALYLCASSAGQPGNTIYFGEGSWLTVV.